This T cell receptor beta chain was documented in a study of T-cell memory formation after mild COVID-19. Study as a whole: For the most part, TCR clusters were specific to one donor.

Each CDR3 protein gets one entry after TCRdb re-called the 5' RACE reads with MiXCR. The table records about 130,000 distinct CDR3 sequences, about 6% of them present only once. This clonotype was detected many times. With 3 bases clipped from V and 9 bases from J, the junction kept 9 bases outside the gene matches. Looked up from germline, CDR1 is DFQATT and CDR2 is SNEGSKA (reference sequence). The CDR3 is 13 amino acids. Sequencing was carried out using PBMCs or a T cell subset sorted from them (not recorded which). The chain combines TRBV20-1 with TRBJ1-2; 8 nucleotides match TRBD1. This sequence was found in an adult woman who had mild COVID-19 (a few samples of this study predate the infection). Cell type and time point are not known. This CDR3 is CSASFGQGESYTF. Here the CDR3 DNA reads TGCAGTGCTAGTTTCGGACAGGGTGAGAGCTACACCTTC.